This T cell receptor beta chain was found in a study of blood T cell repertoires in COVID-19. Study overall: The samples span acute and convalescent COVID-19 from the United States, Italy and Spain. From T cells, B-cell-depleted T cells, or PBMCs came the material, which was cDNA or gDNA.

Patients at the Seattle site were enrolled during active infection and followed longitudinally. In the study's own analysis: Amplification of reference gene primers was used by the study to estimate nucleated cell counts. Some clones are missing from TCRdb's copy, which holds only in-frame ones; the method was immunoSEQ multiplex PCR. For V, J and clone size, that table is used; D and trimming come from the DNA. The sample lists fewer than 500,000 clones, approximately 90% occurring once. CDR1 and CDR2 (germline): LGHDT, YNNKEL (reference sequence). This CDR3 region has 16 residues. J lost 5 bases, V lost 7 bases, and 9 bases had no gene match.

This rearrangement joins TRBV3-1 (or the pseudogene TRBV3-2) to TRBJ2-2; 11 positions agree with TRBD1. The sequenced material came from peripheral blood. This receptor was obtained from a young man with COVID-19, enrolled during active disease. The CDR3, as DNA: TGTGCCAGCACCAACGGGGGGACAGGGGGTACCGGGGAGCTGTTTTTT. It encodes CASTNGGTGGTGELFF.